This TCR beta chain derives from a study of vaccination and CD4 T cells after COVID-19 (dated by TCRdb to between 2020 and 2023). About the investigation overall: Every convalescent patient had a positive nasal swab PCR test for SARS-CoV-2, with mild disease in several patients and severe disease in one. As controls, cultures received a CEFX viral epitope pool (the positive control), an HIV-1 Nef peptide pool (the negative control), or no peptide at all. The time from the second vaccine dose to post-vaccine blood sampling had a median of roughly 79 days and ranged from about 14 to 250 days. In 10 COVID-19 convalescent patients and a few infection-naive healthy vaccine recipients, the spike-specific CD4+ TCR repertoire before mRNA vaccination was compared with the repertoire after mRNA vaccination. For stimulating the cultures, overlapping spike peptide pools were used, derived from SARS-CoV-2 as well as from the common cold coronaviruses HCoV-NL63, HCoV-OC43 and HCoV-229E. Each participant got two doses of either the Pfizer-BioNTech BNT162b2 vaccine (n=8) or the Moderna mRNA-1273 vaccine (n=2). The convalescent cohort included six males and four females, with two Hispanic individuals, seven Caucasians, two Asians and one multiracial person. Post-COVID blood samples were collected from convalescent patients a median of about 92 days after diagnosis, with a range of about 30 to 170 days.

Notes on this clonotype: Its antigen is currently not known. No base quality information exists; no much larger clone differs at one position.

Library construction relied on PCR. TCR sequencing of DNA from cultured CD4+ T cells used the Oncomine TCR Beta short-read assay at the Johns Hopkins FTIC core. The QIAamp micro DNA kit was used to extract genomic DNA from the cultured CD4+ T cells. Oncomine TCR Beta libraries made from cultured CD4+ T cells were pooled using unique dual indexes and sequenced on an Illumina iSeq 100. Per the original workflow: Non-productive sequences were removed, and CDR3s not starting with C, not ending with F or W, or shorter than 7 amino acids were discarded. The MANAFEST web application identified antigen-specific clonotypes by comparing peptide-stimulated wells against reference wells and other culture wells. For a clone to be called positive, the clone needed an FDR below 0.05, an odds ratio above 5, and a productive frequency above 0.1% in at least two of three replicate wells. Clonotypes that were significantly expanded in both SARS-CoV-2 spike wells and at least one common cold coronavirus spike condition were defined as cross-reactive. Similarity between CDR3 sequences was evaluated in R version 3.6.1 using Levenshtein distances (stringdist) and unrooted phylogenetic trees (ape). TCRdb took the public reads, trimmed them with fastp at Q25, ran MiXCR for clone calling and kept in-frame beta chains. Rows are combined by CDR3 protein, so each entry shows the most common genes and DNA. TCRdb's processing, not the authors', yielded these V and J calls. This sample comprises about 20,000 distinct CDR3 sequences, around 55% of them detected only once. The ten largest clones add up to about 10% of the sample.

The study at large found these results: Relatively few convalescent patients were included in the study, and early timepoints after natural infection were not analyzed. An increase in the median number of SARS-CoV-2-reactive clonotypes from 20 to 25 after infection to 38 after vaccination was observed, but the change was not found to be significant. In convalescent patients, nearly all vaccine-specific clones (304 of 307) were found to be mono-reactive for SARS-CoV-2 spike rather than cross-reactive with common cold coronaviruses. In convalescent patients, a median around 86% of post-vaccine SARS-CoV-2-reactive clones were detected only after vaccination, and vaccine-specific priming was suggested by this finding.

The intended sense of this specimen's treatment or condition label: roughly nine-day PBMC culture with coronavirus spike peptide pools or control peptides (ViraFEST assay). To expand antigen-specific T cells with peptide pools and then pick out the expanded clonotypes through TCR sequencing, the study relied on the ViraFEST assay. The convalescent patients' positive SARS-CoV-2 PCR tests were from March to December 2020, which was before the Alpha, Beta and Delta variants emerged in the United States. PBMCs were cultured at around 2.2 million per well in IMDM supplemented with 5% human AB serum and roughly 10 IU/ml IL-2, with about 10 ug/ml peptide pools added. Half of the culture medium was replaced with fresh IL-2-containing medium on days 3 and 7. CD4+ T cells were isolated after approximately ten days of culture through negative selection using the EasySep CD4+ T cell isolation kit. Ficoll-Paque Plus gradient centrifugation was used to isolate PBMCs from whole blood, and the isolated PBMCs were then either used fresh or cryopreserved at -140C. Each culture condition was generally run in triplicate wells.

The TCR was taken from a human donor who had recovered from COVID-19. Sequenced input: CD4+ T cells from blood, cultured in vitro.

The sequence in DNA is TGTGCCACCAGCCGGGACAGAAACTATGGCTACACCTTC. Translated, it reads CATSRDRNYGYTF. Recombination joined TRBV24-1 with TRBJ1-2, with 7 bases matching TRBD1. Germline trimming: 7 bases from V, 2 bases from J; junction bases outside gene matches: 3. The germline V gene sets CDR1 to KGHDR and CDR2 to SFDVKD. From the cysteine through the phenylalanine, the CDR3 covers 13 amino acids. Only the CDR3 DNA is retained, 39 bases long and in frame from the first base.